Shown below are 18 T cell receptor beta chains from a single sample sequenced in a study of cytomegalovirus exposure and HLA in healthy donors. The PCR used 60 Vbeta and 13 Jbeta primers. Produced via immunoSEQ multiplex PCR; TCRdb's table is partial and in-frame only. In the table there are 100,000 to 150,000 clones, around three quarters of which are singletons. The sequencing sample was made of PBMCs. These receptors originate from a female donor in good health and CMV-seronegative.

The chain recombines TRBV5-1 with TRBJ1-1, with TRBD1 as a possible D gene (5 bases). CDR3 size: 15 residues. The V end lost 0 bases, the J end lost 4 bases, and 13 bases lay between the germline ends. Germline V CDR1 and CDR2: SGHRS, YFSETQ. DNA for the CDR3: TGCGCCAGCAGCTTGGCGGGGGAAAGGGGCACTGAAGCTTTCTTT. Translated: CASSLAGERGTEAFF.

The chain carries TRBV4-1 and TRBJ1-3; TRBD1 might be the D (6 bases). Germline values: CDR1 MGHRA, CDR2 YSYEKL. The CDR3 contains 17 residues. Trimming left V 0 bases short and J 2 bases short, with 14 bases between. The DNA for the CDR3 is TGCGCCAGCAGCCAAGAATACGGGGGGCCTCCTGGAAACACCATATATTTT. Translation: CASSQEYGGPPGNTIYF.

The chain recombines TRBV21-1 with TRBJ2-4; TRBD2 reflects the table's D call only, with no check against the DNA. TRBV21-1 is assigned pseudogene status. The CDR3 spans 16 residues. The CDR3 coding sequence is TGTGCCAGCAGCATGGGCTCCGGGACTAGCGAAAACATTCAGTACTTC. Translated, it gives CASSMGSGTSENIQYF.

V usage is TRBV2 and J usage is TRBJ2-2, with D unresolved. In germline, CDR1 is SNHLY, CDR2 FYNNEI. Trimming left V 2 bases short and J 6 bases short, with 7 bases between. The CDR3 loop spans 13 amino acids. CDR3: CASSETGSGELFF. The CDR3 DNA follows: TGTGCCAGCAGTGAAACCGGGTCCGGGGAGCTGTTTTTT.

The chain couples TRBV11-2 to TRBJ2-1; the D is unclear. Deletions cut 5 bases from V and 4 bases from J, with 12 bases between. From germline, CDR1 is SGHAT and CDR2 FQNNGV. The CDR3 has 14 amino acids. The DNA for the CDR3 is TGTGCCAGCAGCCCAAAGCTTGCGTACAATGAGCAGTTCTTC. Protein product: CASSPKLAYNEQFF.

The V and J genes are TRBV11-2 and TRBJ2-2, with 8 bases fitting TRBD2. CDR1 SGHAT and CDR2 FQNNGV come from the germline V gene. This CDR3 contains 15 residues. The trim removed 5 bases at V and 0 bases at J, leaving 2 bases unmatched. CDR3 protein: CASSKLAANTGELFF. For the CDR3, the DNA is TGTGCCAGCAGCAAACTAGCGGCGAACACCGGGGAGCTGTTTTTT.

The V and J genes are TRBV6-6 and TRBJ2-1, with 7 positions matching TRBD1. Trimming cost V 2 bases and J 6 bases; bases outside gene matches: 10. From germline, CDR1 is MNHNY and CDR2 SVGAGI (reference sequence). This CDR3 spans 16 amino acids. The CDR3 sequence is CASSYPGQSVVNEQFF. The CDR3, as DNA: TGTGCCAGCAGTTACCCGGGACAGAGCGTTGTCAATGAGCAGTTCTTC.

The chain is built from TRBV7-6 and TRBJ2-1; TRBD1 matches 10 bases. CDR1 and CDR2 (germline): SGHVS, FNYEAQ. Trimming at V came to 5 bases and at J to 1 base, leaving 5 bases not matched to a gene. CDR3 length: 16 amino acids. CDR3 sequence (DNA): TGTGCCAGCAGCCCCAGACAGGGGGCATCCTACAATGAGCAGTTCTTC. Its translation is CASSPRQGASYNEQFF.

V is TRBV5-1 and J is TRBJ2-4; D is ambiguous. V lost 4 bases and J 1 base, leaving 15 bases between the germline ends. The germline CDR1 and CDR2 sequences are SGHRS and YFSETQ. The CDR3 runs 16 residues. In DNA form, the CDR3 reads TGCGCCAGCAGCCGATCCGTGAGAGAGGCCAAAAACATTCAGTACTTC. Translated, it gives CASSRSVREAKNIQYF. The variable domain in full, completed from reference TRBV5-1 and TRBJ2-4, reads KAGVTQTPRYLIKTRGQQVTLSCSPISGHRSVSWYQQTPGQGLQFLFEYFSETQRNKGNFPGRFSGRQFSNSRSEMNVSTLELGDSALYLCASSRSVREAKNIQYFGAGTRLSVL.

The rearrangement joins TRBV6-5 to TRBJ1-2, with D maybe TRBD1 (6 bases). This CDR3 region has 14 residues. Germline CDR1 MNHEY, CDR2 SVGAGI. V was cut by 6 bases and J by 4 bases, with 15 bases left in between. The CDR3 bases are TGTGCCAGCAGACCATTGACAGGAGTCTATGGCTACACCTTC. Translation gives CASRPLTGVYGYTF.

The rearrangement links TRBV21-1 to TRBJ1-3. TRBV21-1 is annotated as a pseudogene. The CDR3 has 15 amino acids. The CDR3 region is CASSTWGTEGSTIYF. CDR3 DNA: TGTGCCAGCAGCACTTGGGGGACGGAGGGAAGCACCATATATTTT.

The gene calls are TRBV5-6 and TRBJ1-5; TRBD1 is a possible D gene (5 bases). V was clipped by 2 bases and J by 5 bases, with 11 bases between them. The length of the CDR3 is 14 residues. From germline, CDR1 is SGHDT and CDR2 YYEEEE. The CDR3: CASSLWGEYQPQHF. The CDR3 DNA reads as TGTGCCAGCAGCTTATGGGGGGAGTATCAGCCCCAGCATTTT. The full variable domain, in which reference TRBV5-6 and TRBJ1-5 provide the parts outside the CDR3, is DAGVTQSPTHLIKTRGQQVTLRCSPKSGHDTVSWYQQALGQGPQFIFQYYEEEERQRGNFPDRFSGHQFPNYSSELNVNALLLGDSALYLCASSLWGEYQPQHFGDGTRLSIL.

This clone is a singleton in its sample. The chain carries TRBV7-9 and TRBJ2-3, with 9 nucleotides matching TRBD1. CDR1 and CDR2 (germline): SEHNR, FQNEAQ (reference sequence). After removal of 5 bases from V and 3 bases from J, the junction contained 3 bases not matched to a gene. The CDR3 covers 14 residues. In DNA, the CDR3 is TGTGCCAGCAGCCAACAGGGGGCTACAGATACGCAGTATTTT. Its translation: CASSQQGATDTQYF. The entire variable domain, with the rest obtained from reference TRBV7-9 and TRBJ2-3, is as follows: DTGVSQNPRHKITKRGQNVTFRCDPISEHNRLYWYRQTLGQGPEFLTYFQNEAQLEKSRLLSDRFSAERPKGSFSTLEIQRTEQGDSAMYLCASSQQGATDTQYFGPGTRLTVL.

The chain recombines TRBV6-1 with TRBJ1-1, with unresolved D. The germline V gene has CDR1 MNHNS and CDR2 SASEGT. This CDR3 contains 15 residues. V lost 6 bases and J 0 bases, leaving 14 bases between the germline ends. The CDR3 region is CASSANSLMNTEAFF. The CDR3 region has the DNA TGTGCCAGCAGCGCGAATTCTCTTATGAACACTGAAGCTTTCTTT.

The CDR3 sequence is CASSPLNVGEQYF. The CDR3 region has the DNA TGTGCCAGCAGTCCCCTGAATGTCGGCGAGCAGTACTTC. V is TRBV28 and J is TRBJ2-7; D not resolved. V lost 5 bases to trimming and J lost 6 bases, with 14 bases between them. The CDR3 runs to 13 residues. CDR1 is MDHEN, CDR2 SYDVKM, per germline.

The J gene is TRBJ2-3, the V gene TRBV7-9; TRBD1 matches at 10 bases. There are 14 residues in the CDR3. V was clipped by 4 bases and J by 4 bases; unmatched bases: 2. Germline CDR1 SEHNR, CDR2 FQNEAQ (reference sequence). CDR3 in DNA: TGTGCCAGCAGCTGGGGGACAGGGGCAGATACGCAGTATTTT. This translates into CASSWGTGADTQYF.

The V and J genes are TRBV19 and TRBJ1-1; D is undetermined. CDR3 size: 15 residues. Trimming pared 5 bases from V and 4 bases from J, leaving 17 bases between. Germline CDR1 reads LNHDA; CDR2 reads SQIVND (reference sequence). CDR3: CASSREGRILTEAFF. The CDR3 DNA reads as TGTGCCAGTAGTCGAGAGGGTCGAATCCTCACTGAAGCTTTCTTT.

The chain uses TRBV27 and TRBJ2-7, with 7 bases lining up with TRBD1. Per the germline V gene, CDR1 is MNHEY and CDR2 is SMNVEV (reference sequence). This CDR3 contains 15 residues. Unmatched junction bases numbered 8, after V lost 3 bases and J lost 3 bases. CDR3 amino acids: CASSFTGATYYEQYF. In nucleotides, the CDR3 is TGTGCCAGCAGTTTTACAGGGGCAACATACTACGAGCAGTACTTC.